The clone carrying this T cell receptor beta chain was found a few times. Its antigen is undetermined. These data come from a study of shared clonotypes between healthy human individuals. Overall study context: Three CD4 naive, three CD4 memory, two CD8 naive and one CD8 memory plate were used per donor.

The CDR3 spans 13 residues. V gave up 2 bases and J gave up 7 bases, with 10 bases separating them. The germline V gene encodes CDR1 SGHRS and CDR2 YFSETQ. Clones were read by immunoSEQ multiplex PCR, and TCRdb kept only the in-frame ones, dropping some. Counted here are 2 million to 2.5 million clones, 80% to 95% occurring once; the ten biggest clones make up 0.35% to 0.5%. Findings of the study overall: Depth of sequencing was expected to influence donor clonotype sharing.

The receptor was isolated from a man aged 18 to 29 in good health. Some clones in this sample may be carry-over from other donors' samples. The rearrangement links TRBV5-1 to TRBJ1-5; D uncertain. Sequenced input: naive CD4+ T cells from PBMCs. As to subset: CD45RA+ positively selected. CDR3 protein: CASSLKDGQPQHF. The CDR3 nucleotides are TGCGCCAGCAGCTTAAAGGACGGGCAGCCCCAGCATTTT.